The 13 T cell receptor beta chains given below trace back to one sample, sequenced in a study of blood T cell repertoires in COVID-19. This table comes from immunoSEQ multiplex PCR, and its TCRdb copy is limited to in-frame clones, with some not included. The data contain under 450,000 clones, around 83% of them seen just once; the ten biggest clones take up 5.1%. The sample consisted of PBMCs or T cells enriched from blood (not recorded which). Receptor source: a woman in her forties or fifties who had recovered from COVID-19.

The CDR3 sequence: CASSETPGGQYGYTF. In nucleotides, the CDR3 is TGTGCCAGCAGCGAGACTCCCGGGGGGCAGTATGGCTACACCTTC. The chain links TRBV9 to TRBJ1-2; TRBD1 is a possible D gene (6 bases). Trimming left V 3 bases short and J 5 bases short, with 17 bases between. The CDR3 is made up of 15 amino acids. The germline CDR1 and CDR2 sequences are SGDLS and YYNGEE.

V is TRBV7-9 and J is TRBJ1-1, with TRBD1 identical over 8 bases. Germline CDR1 is SEHNR and CDR2 is FQNEAQ (reference sequence). With 4 bases clipped from V and 4 bases from J, the junction kept 8 bases outside the gene matches. This CDR3 contains 15 residues. This CDR3 is CASSSGQGKSTEAFF. CDR3 coding DNA: TGTGCCAGCAGCTCCGGACAGGGAAAGAGCACTGAAGCTTTCTTT.

This clone was found once. The chain carries TRBV19 and TRBJ1-2, with D perhaps matching TRBD1 (6 bases). This CDR3 spans 13 amino acids. Germline CDR1 and CDR2: LNHDA and SQIVND (reference sequence). Trimming removed 5 bases from V and 5 bases from J, with 12 bases in between. The CDR3 loop reads CASSAAGEYGYTF. CDR3 nucleotide sequence: TGTGCCAGTAGTGCCGCAGGGGAATATGGCTACACCTTC.

The CDR3 is CASSPGGGTDTQYF. The CDR3 DNA follows: TGTGCCAGCAGCCCCGGGGGAGGCACAGATACGCAGTATTTT. This rearrangement joins TRBV3-1 (or the pseudogene TRBV3-2) to TRBJ2-3; TRBD2 is a possible D gene (6 bases). The germline CDR1 and CDR2 sequences are LGHDT and YNNKEL (reference sequence). The CDR3 has 14 residues. The germline V and J ends were trimmed by 4 bases and 1 base, with 9 bases remaining between them.

This sequence joins TRBV5-1 and TRBJ2-2, with a possible D match to TRBD2 (7 bases). V lost 5 bases and J 7 bases, leaving 18 bases between the germline ends. Germline lookup yields CDR1 SGHRS and CDR2 YFSETQ. The CDR3 is 15 residues long. The CDR3 region is CASSLQRGGIGELFF. CDR3 bases: TGCGCCAGCAGTCTCCAAAGGGGGGGCATCGGGGAGCTGTTTTTT.

This clone was recorded a few times. The rearrangement uses TRBV19 and TRBJ2-5; D is perhaps TRBD1 (5 bases). The V gene lost 6 bases and the J gene lost 4 bases, with 6 bases spanning the gap. This CDR3 has 11 residues. Germline CDR1 and CDR2: LNHDA and SQIVND (reference sequence). The CDR3 loop reads CASSQGETQYF. The CDR3 nucleotides read TGTGCCAGTAGCCAGGGAGAGACCCAGTACTTC.

The V and J genes are TRBV25-1 and TRBJ1-2; maybe TRBD1 (5 bases). The germline CDR1 and CDR2 sequences are MGHDK and SYGVNS. Trimming left V 8 bases short and J 4 bases short, with 20 bases between. The CDR3 runs 15 residues. CDR3 sequence (DNA): TGTGCCAGCGGAATAGGGGCCGGACCCCTCTATGGCTACACCTTC. It yields the protein CASGIGAGPLYGYTF.

The CDR3 spells CASSQDWGGGQPQHF. CDR3 coding DNA: TGTGCCAGCAGCCAAGATTGGGGGGGAGGCCAGCCCCAGCATTTT. The rearrangement joins TRBV3-1 (or the pseudogene TRBV3-2) to TRBJ1-5; the D gene is possibly TRBD1 (5 bases). Trimming shortened V by 0 bases and J by 7 bases, and 13 bases separated the two germline ends. The CDR3 consists of 15 residues. CDR1 is LGHDT, CDR2 YNNKEL, per germline (reference sequence).

The chain is built from TRBV12-3 or TRBV12-4 and TRBJ2-7; D is undetermined. The CDR3 has 13 residues. The germline V and J ends were trimmed by 2 bases and 4 bases, with 9 bases remaining between them. The CDR3 reads CASSLRTLYEQYF. CDR3 in DNA: TGTGCCAGCAGTTTAAGAACTCTTTACGAGCAGTACTTC.

This CDR3 is CASSPWAGGGPSYNEQFF. For the CDR3, the DNA is TGTGCCAGCTCACCATGGGCGGGAGGTGGCCCCTCCTACAATGAGCAGTTCTTC. J is TRBJ2-1 and V is TRBV18; 8 positions agree with TRBD2. The CDR3 totals 18 residues. V was clipped by 2 bases and J by 0 bases; unmatched bases: 9. Germline V gives CDR1 KGHSH, CDR2 LQKENI.

The CDR3 is CASSPGTTSYGYTF. The CDR3 nucleotides read TGTGCCAGCAGCCCAGGGACAACCAGCTATGGCTACACCTTC. V is TRBV5-6 and J is TRBJ1-2, with D possibly being TRBD1 (6 bases). The ends were cut back, 4 bases at V and 4 bases at J, with 14 bases in the middle. Germline assignment: CDR1 SGHDT and CDR2 YYEEEE. The CDR3 is 14 residues long.

This clone showed up just once. The chain has TRBV30 and TRBJ2-1, with TRBD1 as a possible D gene (6 bases). V dropped 0 bases and J dropped 4 bases, with 22 bases sitting between them. Germline CDR1 GTSNPN, CDR2 SVGIG (reference sequence). CDR3 length equals 18 residues. The CDR3 DNA reads TGTGCCTGGAGTGTTGAGAAGACCGGGACAAGGAATTACAATGAGCAGTTCTTC. It yields the protein CAWSVEKTGTRNYNEQFF. Combining the CDR3 with reference TRBV30 and TRBJ2-1 gives the whole variable domain SQTIHQWPATLVQPVGSPLSLECTVEGTSNPNLYWYRQAAGRGLQLLFYSVGIGQISSEVPQNLSASRPQDRQFILSSKKLLLSDSGFYLCAWSVEKTGTRNYNEQFFGPGTRLTVL.

The J gene is TRBJ1-2, the V gene TRBV4-2; 8 bases are a match to TRBD1. V lost 4 bases to trimming and J lost 4 bases; unmatched junction nucleotides: 5. CDR3 length equals 14 residues. CDR1 and CDR2 (germline): LGHNA, YNFKEQ. CDR3: CASSPSGTGYGYTF. In DNA form, the CDR3 reads TGTGCCAGCAGCCCCTCCGGGACAGGCTATGGCTACACCTTC.